This T cell receptor (beta chain) was identified during a study of T cells in Graves' hyperthyroidism and ophthalmopathy. Study conclusions and caveats: Through a model of 13 V-J features, ophthalmopathy was separated from stable hyperthyroidism.

PBMCs stemmed from less than 13 ml fresh peripheral blood. At least ten counts were recorded for this clonotype. Its antigen remains unidentified. RNA transcripts gave rise to amplified TCR beta CDR3 regions. With the HTBI primer set, the TCR CDR3 went through a first round of RT-PCR. TCRdb re-called the multiplex PCR reads with MiXCR, one entry per CDR3 protein. This sample has hundreds of thousands of distinct CDR3 sequences; roughly 16% occur once, and the top ten carry 3.8%. V lost 0 bases and J lost 7, with 13 bases in between. Germline V gene lookup returns CDR1 MNHEY and CDR2 SMNVEV (reference sequence). This CDR3 has 16 residues.

The V gene is TRBV27, the J gene TRBJ1-6; unclear D gene. This clonotype was obtained from a woman aged 30 to 39 with Graves' hyperthyroidism. What was sequenced was blood. Here the CDR3 reads CASSLSWVGLNSPLHF. The CDR3 DNA is TGTGCCAGCAGTTTATCGTGGGTAGGACTAAATTCACCCCTCCACTTT.